The 11 T cell receptor beta chains below come from one sample, sequenced in a study of T-cell reconstitution after alpha-beta-depleted transplantation in children. Preparation of the TCRbeta library used unique molecular identifiers. From the PCR reads, TCRdb called clonotypes with MiXCR, one entry per CDR3 protein. The repertoire includes almost 250,000 distinct CDR3 sequences, about a quarter of them detected once, and 2% to 3% sits in the top ten. The sample was PBMCs, taken before TCRalphabeta/CD19-depleted stem cell transplant. The receptor source for this set is a girl aged 2-10 years with Fanconi anemia, due to receive a stem cell transplant.

This chain links TRBV5-5 with TRBJ2-3; D perhaps matches TRBD2 (6 bases). From germline, CDR1 is SGHKS and CDR2 YYEKEE (reference sequence). This CDR3 comprises 14 residues. V shed 1 base and J shed 4 bases, with 10 bases lying between them. CDR3 sequence (DNA): TGTGCCAGCAGCTTGTGGGGGGAGGCAGATACGCAGTATTTT. Protein: CASSLWGEADTQYF. The variable domain in full, with the rest retrieved from reference TRBV5-5 and TRBJ2-3, is DAGVTQSPTHLIKTRGQQVTLRCSPISGHKSVSWYQQVLGQGPQFIFQYYEKEERGRGNFPDRFSARQFPNYSSELNVNALLLGDSALYLCASSLWGEADTQYFGPGTRLTVL.

The chain couples TRBV29-1 to TRBJ1-1, with D hard to call. V lost 6 bases and J 0 bases, leaving 14 bases between the germline ends. The CDR3 is made up of 14 amino acids. Germline assignment: CDR1 SQVTM and CDR2 ANQGSEA. The CDR3 DNA follows: TGCAGCGTCGCCCGGACGGTCGTGAACACTGAAGCTTTCTTT. Its protein product is CSVARTVVNTEAFF.

This clonotype was observed at least ten times. This chain links TRBV6-5 with TRBJ2-1; D not certain. The CDR3 contains 15 residues. CDR1 MNHEY and CDR2 SVGAGI come from the germline V gene. The V and J ends lost 2 bases and 0 bases respectively, with 8 bases between them. This CDR3 is CASSYGRASYNEQFF. In nucleotides, the CDR3 is TGTGCCAGCAGTTACGGCCGGGCCTCCTACAATGAGCAGTTCTTC.

This clonotype was picked up a small number of times. The V and J genes are TRBV5-1 and TRBJ2-3, with D hard to call. Germline V gene lookup returns CDR1 SGHRS and CDR2 YFSETQ. The CDR3 sequence is 13 residues long. Trimming stripped 2 bases from V and 2 bases from J, with 6 bases between. CDR3 DNA sequence: TGCGCCAGCAGCTTAGTTCCCACAGATACGCAGTATTTT. This codes for CASSLVPTDTQYF.

This clonotype occurred many times. The V gene is TRBV11-2, the J gene TRBJ2-3; TRBD1 matches at 9 bases. The CDR3 totals 18 residues. J lost 1 base, V lost 4 bases, and 12 bases had no gene match. Germline V gene data show CDR1 as SGHAT and CDR2 as FQNNGV. As DNA, the CDR3 is TGTGCCAGCAGCTCGAACAGGGGGCGCTTCGTAGGCACAGATACGCAGTATTTT. The encoded protein is CASSSNRGRFVGTDTQYF.

J is TRBJ2-1 and V is TRBV5-1; D assignment may be TRBD1 or TRBD2 (6 bases each). The length of the CDR3 is 14 residues. The V end was cut by 4 bases, the J end by 5 bases, with 13 bases between. Per the germline V gene, CDR1 is SGHRS and CDR2 is YFSETQ. The CDR3 nucleotides are TGCGCCAGCAGCACACAGGGACTTAACAATGAGCAGTTCTTC. It translates to CASSTQGLNNEQFF.

This clonotype was detected many times. The chain employs TRBV20-1 and TRBJ1-5; tentatively, D is TRBD1 (5 bases). Trimming removed 3 bases from V and 0 bases from J, with 12 bases in between. This CDR3 contains 15 residues. Germline V gene data show CDR1 as DFQATT and CDR2 as SNEGSKA (reference sequence). The CDR3 region is CSASPGPYSNQPQHF. CDR3 in DNA: TGCAGTGCTAGCCCGGGGCCTTATAGCAATCAGCCCCAGCATTTT.

This clonotype came up many times. The chain links TRBV29-1 to TRBJ1-3, with 7 bases matching TRBD1. This CDR3 has 15 amino acids. With 6 bases clipped from V and 2 bases from J, the junction kept 10 bases outside the gene matches. In germline, CDR1 is SQVTM, CDR2 ANQGSEA. The CDR3 here is CSVISGGTTGNTIYF. DNA for the CDR3: TGCAGCGTCATCTCAGGGGGAACGACTGGAAACACCATATATTTT.

J is TRBJ2-1 and V is TRBV30; the D is unclear. CDR1 is GTSNPN, CDR2 SVGIG, per germline (reference sequence). Trimming removed 3 bases from V and 3 bases from J, with 6 bases in between. The CDR3 consists of 12 residues. This chain's CDR3 is CAWRANYNEQFF. CDR3 in DNA: TGTGCCTGGAGGGCGAACTACAATGAGCAGTTCTTC.

The chain combines TRBV11-2 with TRBJ2-3, with 12 bases lining up with TRBD2. The V gene end was trimmed by 2 bases and the J gene end by 4 bases; junction bases not matched to a gene: 4. The germline gives CDR1 SGHAT, CDR2 FQNNGV. This CDR3 spans 16 amino acids. The CDR3 DNA reads TGTGCCAGCAGCTTAAGGCTAGCGGGGGGGTCAGATACGCAGTATTTT. Its protein is CASSLRLAGGSDTQYF. Using reference TRBV11-2 and TRBJ2-3 for the parts outside the CDR3, the full variable domain is EAGVAQSPRYKIIEKRQSVAFWCNPISGHATLYWYQQILGQGPKLLIQFQNNGVVDDSQLPKDRFSAERLKGVDSTLKIQPAKLEDSAVYLCASSLRLAGGSDTQYFGPGTRLTVL.

This clonotype was seen a handful of times. This chain connects TRBV6-2 or TRBV6-3 to TRBJ2-7, with TRBD1 matching 9 bases. Losses at the gene ends were 5 bases for V and 6 bases for J; bases not matched to a gene: 5. Germline lookup yields CDR1 MNHEY and CDR2 SVGEGT. CDR3 length: 13 residues. CDR3 in amino acids: CASSRDREGEQYF. The CDR3 DNA is TGTGCCAGCAGTCGGGACAGGGAGGGCGAGCAGTACTTC.